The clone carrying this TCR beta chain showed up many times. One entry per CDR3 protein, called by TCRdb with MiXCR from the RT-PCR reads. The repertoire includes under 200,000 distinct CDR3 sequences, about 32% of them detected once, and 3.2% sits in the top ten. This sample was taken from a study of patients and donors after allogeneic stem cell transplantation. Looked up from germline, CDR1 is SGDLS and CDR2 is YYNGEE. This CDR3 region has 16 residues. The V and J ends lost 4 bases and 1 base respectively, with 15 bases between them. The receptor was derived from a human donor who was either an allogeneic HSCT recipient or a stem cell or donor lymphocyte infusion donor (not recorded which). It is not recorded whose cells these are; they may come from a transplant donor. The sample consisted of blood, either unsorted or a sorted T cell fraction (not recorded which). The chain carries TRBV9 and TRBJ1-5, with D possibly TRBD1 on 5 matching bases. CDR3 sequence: CASSPPPKGSNQPQHF. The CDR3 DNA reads TGTGCCAGCAGCCCGCCCCCGAAGGGGAGCAATCAGCCCCAGCATTTT.